Below, 32 T cell receptor beta chains from the same sample are listed, as sequenced in a study of Ad26.COV2.S vaccination and SARS-CoV-2 variants. Documented treatment: around 19 received Ad26.COV2.S at low or high dose, single or two shots; about 5 received placebo; per-sample allocation not given. After the first vaccine or placebo injection, samples were drawn on day 63. Clones were read by immunoSEQ multiplex PCR, and TCRdb kept only the in-frame ones, dropping some. This table holds about 420,000 clones, 88% found once. This specimen consisted of peripheral blood, obtained in a trial of Ad26.COV2.S vaccine versus placebo. These receptors were collected from a person between 18 and 65 years old who received the Ad26.COV2.S COVID-19 vaccine or a placebo.

This clone was detected only once. CDR3 nucleotide sequence: TGCGCCAGCAGCCAAGCCTCAGGGGCCAATGAGCAGTTCTTC. Translation: CASSQASGANEQFF. This chain connects TRBV4-3 to TRBJ2-1; weak D call: TRBD1 (6 bases). CDR1 and CDR2 from the germline V gene are LGHNA and YSLEER. This CDR3 contains 14 residues. Trimming removed 1 base from V and 6 bases from J, with 10 bases in between.

This clone was found once. The CDR3 coding sequence is TGTGCCAGCAGTGAAACTGGTAGCGGGGGGTTTAATGAGCAGTTCTTC. This translates into CASSETGSGGFNEQFF. The J gene is TRBJ2-1, the V gene TRBV6-1; TRBD2 matches at 10 bases. Germline V gives CDR1 MNHNS, CDR2 SASEGT. V shed 2 bases and J 7 bases; nucleotides not matched to a gene: 8. The CDR3 totals 16 residues.

This clone was observed a single time. The gene calls are TRBV5-6 and TRBJ1-2, with D perhaps TRBD1 (6 bases). The CDR3 totals 13 residues. Per germline, CDR1 SGHDT and CDR2 YYEEEE. Trimming shortened V by 0 bases and J by 3 bases, and 6 bases separated the two germline ends. The CDR3 sequence: CASSLDRDYGYTF. CDR3 nucleotide sequence: TGTGCCAGCAGCTTGGACAGGGACTATGGCTACACCTTC.

The CDR3 sequence: CASSDRSGGSTDTQYF. The CDR3, as DNA: TGTGCCAGCAGTGACCGAAGCGGGGGGAGCACAGATACGCAGTATTTT. This sequence joins TRBV6-4 and TRBJ2-3; 9 positions agree with TRBD2. Germline CDR1 MRHNA, CDR2 SNTAGT. The CDR3 consists of 16 residues. After removal of 2 bases from V and 0 bases from J, the junction contained 3 bases not matched to a gene.

This clone appeared once. The chain uses TRBV6-5 and TRBJ2-2; D remains ambiguous. The V end lost 7 bases, the J end lost 1 base, and 4 bases lay between the germline ends. Germline CDR1 reads MNHEY; CDR2 reads SVGAGI. The CDR3 totals 12 residues. CDR3 sequence reads: CASKMNTGELFF. The CDR3 DNA sequence: TGTGCCAGCAAAATGAACACCGGGGAGCTGTTTTTT.

This sequence joins TRBV11-3 and TRBJ2-2; D is possibly TRBD2 (5 bases). The CDR3 extends over 16 amino acids. Looked up from germline, CDR1 is SGHNT and CDR2 is YENEEA. Trimming left V 1 base short and J 4 bases short, with 13 bases between. CDR3 region: CASSLVAGGITGELFF. The CDR3 DNA sequence: TGTGCCAGCAGCTTAGTGGCGGGTGGCATCACCGGGGAGCTGTTTTTT.

The rearrangement uses TRBV4-3 and TRBJ2-3; 11 nucleotides align to TRBD2. With V trimmed by 1 base and J by 5 bases, 5 bases remained unmatched. There are 16 residues in the CDR3. CDR1 LGHNA and CDR2 YSLEER come from the germline V gene. The CDR3 DNA reads TGCGCCAGCAGCCAAGTTAGCGGGGGGGCGATAGATACGCAGTATTTT. Translating gives CASSQVSGGAIDTQYF.

The V call is TRBV7-8, the J call TRBJ2-2; 7 bases line up with TRBD1. This CDR3 is built from 14 residues. Germline trimming cut 1 base from V and 4 bases from J; bases unmatched to any gene: 0. Germline CDR1 reads SGHVS; CDR2 reads FQNEAQ. The CDR3, as DNA: TGTGCCAGCAGCTTAGACAGGGGCACCGGGGAGCTGTTTTTT. As protein: CASSLDRGTGELFF.

The rearrangement links TRBV6-2 or TRBV6-3 to TRBJ2-2, with 7 positions matching TRBD1. The V gene's germline CDR1 is MNHEY and CDR2 SVGEGT. The CDR3 has 16 amino acids. V was pared by 5 bases and J by 4 bases, with 10 bases of the junction left unmatched. CDR3 region: CASSRGQRTSTGELFF. The CDR3 DNA sequence: TGTGCCAGCAGTAGGGGACAGAGAACAAGCACCGGGGAGCTGTTTTTT.

V is TRBV7-2 and J is TRBJ1-2; possibly TRBD1 for D (5 bases). This CDR3 region has 17 residues. Trimming removed 0 bases at V and 4 bases at J, with 18 bases between. The germline V gene encodes CDR1 SGHTA and CDR2 FQGNSA. The CDR3 sequence: CASSLAISRAGGYGYTF. In nucleotides, the CDR3 is TGTGCCAGCAGCTTAGCAATTTCCAGGGCAGGAGGCTATGGCTACACCTTC. The full variable domain, completed using reference TRBV7-2 and TRBJ1-2, is GAGVSQSPSNKVTEKGKDVELRCDPISGHTALYWYRQSLGQGLEFLIYFQGNSAPDKSGLPSDRFSAERTGGSVSTLTIQRTQQEDSAVYLCASSLAISRAGGYGYTFGSGTRLTVV.

The chain couples TRBV19 to TRBJ2-1, with D possibly being TRBD1 or TRBD2 (6 bases each). CDR3 length: 14 residues. Looked up from germline, CDR1 is LNHDA and CDR2 is SQIVND (reference sequence). Trimming took 1 base from V and 5 from J, leaving 9 bases between them. The CDR3 nucleotides are TGTGCCAGTAGTATAGGCGGGACAAACAATGAGCAGTTCTTC. It encodes CASSIGGTNNEQFF.

V and J are TRBV12-3 or TRBV12-4 and TRBJ1-5, with a possible D match to TRBD1 (5 bases). Trimming left V 7 bases short and J 3 bases short, with 10 bases between. The CDR3 totals 13 residues. The CDR3 region is CASTGPYNQPQHF. CDR3 DNA: TGTGCCAGCACAGGGCCTTACAATCAGCCCCAGCATTTT.

V usage is TRBV7-9 and J usage is TRBJ1-5; possible D gene TRBD1, 6 bases. CDR1 is SEHNR, CDR2 FQNEAQ, per germline (reference sequence). The germline V and J ends were trimmed by 5 bases and 6 bases, with 14 bases remaining between them. The CDR3 is 14 amino acids. For the CDR3, the DNA is TGTGCCAGCAGCGGATCAGGGGCTCTTCAGCCCCAGCATTTT. This codes for CASSGSGALQPQHF.

The rearrangement joins TRBV7-9 to TRBJ2-2; no reliable D call. CDR3 length equals 13 residues. Germline loops: CDR1 SEHNR, CDR2 FQNEAQ (reference sequence). V lost 5 bases to trimming and J lost 6 bases, with 10 bases between them. The CDR3 sequence is CASSPALPGELFF. The CDR3 DNA follows: TGTGCCAGCAGCCCGGCTTTACCCGGGGAGCTGTTTTTT. Full variable domain (missing parts from reference TRBV7-9 and TRBJ2-2): DTGVSQNPRHKITKRGQNVTFRCDPISEHNRLYWYRQTLGQGPEFLTYFQNEAQLEKSRLLSDRFSAERPKGSFSTLEIQRTEQGDSAMYLCASSPALPGELFFGEGSRLTVL.

This chain uses TRBV11-3 with TRBJ2-5, with 7 bases aligning to TRBD1. Germline lookup yields CDR1 SGHNT and CDR2 YENEEA. The length of the CDR3 is 13 residues. Trimming removed 5 bases from V and 5 bases from J; junction bases left unmatched: 5. DNA for the CDR3: TGTGCCAGCAGCCTAACAGGGGAGGAGACCCAGTACTTC. This translates into CASSLTGEETQYF.

This chain uses TRBV28 with TRBJ1-6; 10 bases match TRBD1. J gave up 10 bases and V 8 bases, and 5 bases lay outside the gene matches. This CDR3 spans 13 amino acids. The germline V gene encodes CDR1 MDHEN and CDR2 SYDVKM. The CDR3 protein is CASCRDRGSPLHF. CDR3 DNA: TGTGCCAGCTGCCGGGACAGGGGATCACCCCTCCACTTT.

This rearrangement joins TRBV11-2 to TRBJ2-2, with 8 bases aligning to TRBD1. The V segment lost 3 bases and the J segment 4 bases; nucleotides outside the gene matches: 4. Germline CDR1 SGHAT, CDR2 FQNNGV. This CDR3 is 15 amino acids long. The CDR3 protein is CASSFGQGTTGELFF. CDR3 bases: TGTGCCAGCAGCTTCGGACAGGGTACCACCGGGGAGCTGTTTTTT.

This sequence joins TRBV6-5 and TRBJ2-7; no definite D call. CDR1 and CDR2 from the germline V gene are MNHEY and SVGAGI. Trimming pared 0 bases from V and 0 bases from J, leaving 3 bases between. This CDR3 region has 13 residues. CDR3 in amino acids: CASSYSASYEQYF. The CDR3 nucleotides read TGTGCCAGCAGTTACTCTGCCTCCTACGAGCAGTACTTC.

This chain connects TRBV30 to TRBJ1-4; D possibly corresponds to TRBD1 (6 bases). The germline CDR1 and CDR2 sequences are GTSNPN and SVGIG (reference sequence). Trimming removed 6 bases from V and 7 bases from J, with 15 bases in between. The CDR3 loop spans 13 amino acids. CDR3 sequence (DNA): TGTGCCTGCCATGGGGGGGGGCTTGAAAAACTGTTTTTT. Protein: CACHGGGLEKLFF.

In nucleotides, the CDR3 is TGTGCTTCGACAGGGACACCCTACAATGAGCAGTTCTTC. Protein product: CASTGTPYNEQFF. The chain has TRBV25-1 and TRBJ2-1; 7 nucleotides line up with TRBD1. The germline gives CDR1 MGHDK, CDR2 SYGVNS. The CDR3 is 13 amino acids. Complete variable domain (other parts from reference TRBV25-1 and TRBJ2-1): EADIYQTPRYLVIGTGKKITLECSQTMGHDKMYWYQQDPGMELHLIHYSYGVNSTEKGDLSSESTVSRIRTEHFPLTLESARPSHTSQYLCASTGTPYNEQFFGPGTRLTVL.

This clone was recorded once. The chain employs TRBV19 and TRBJ1-1; TRBD1 is a possible D gene (5 bases). Trimming took off 8 bases at V and 10 bases at J, with 23 bases between the two ends. The germline V gene encodes CDR1 LNHDA and CDR2 SQIVND (reference sequence). This CDR3 is 14 amino acids long. Here the CDR3 DNA reads TGTGCCAGTGGCTTTCTTACGGGGGATTCGGGAGCTTTCTTT. Its protein is CASGFLTGDSGAFF.

The chain is built from TRBV7-3 and TRBJ2-1; TRBD2 matches at 11 bases. The length of the CDR3 is 14 residues. Germline V gives CDR1 SGHTA, CDR2 FQGTGA. Trimming at V came to 4 bases and at J to 8 bases, leaving 4 bases not matched to a gene. Here the CDR3 reads CASSSGLAVDEQFF. The CDR3 nucleotides read TGTGCCAGCAGCTCGGGACTAGCGGTCGATGAGCAGTTCTTC.

J is TRBJ2-6 and V is TRBV7-8; D is undetermined. V lost 5 bases to trimming and J lost 3 bases, with 8 bases between them. CDR1 is SGHVS, CDR2 FQNEAQ, per germline. This CDR3 region has 14 residues. Written as DNA, the CDR3 is TGTGCCAGCAGCCGTCTGTTTGGGGCCAACGTCCTGACTTTC. Amino acid sequence: CASSRLFGANVLTF.

The chain combines TRBV27 with TRBJ2-3, with D unresolved. Trimming pared 4 bases from V and 0 bases from J, leaving 8 bases between. CDR3 length: 14 amino acids. CDR1 and CDR2 from the germline V gene are MNHEY and SMNVEV (reference sequence). CDR3 in amino acids: CASSSIDSTDTQYF. As DNA, the CDR3 is TGTGCCAGCAGTTCCATAGACAGCACAGATACGCAGTATTTT.

The chain joins TRBV9 to TRBJ2-1; the D gene could be TRBD1 or TRBD2 (5 bases each). Germline assignment: CDR1 SGDLS and CDR2 YYNGEE. This CDR3 contains 15 residues. The V end was cut by 4 bases, the J end by 8 bases, with 19 bases between. CDR3 loop: CASSPYAGGGYEQFF. The CDR3 DNA reads TGTGCCAGCAGCCCTTATGCCGGTGGGGGTTATGAGCAGTTCTTC.

The J gene is TRBJ1-5, the V gene TRBV27; no firm D call. In germline, CDR1 is MNHEY, CDR2 SMNVEV (reference sequence). Trimming left V 3 bases short and J 6 bases short, with 9 bases between. This CDR3 spans 13 amino acids. CDR3 loop: CASSFSAGQPQHF. The CDR3 DNA is TGTGCCAGCAGTTTCAGCGCGGGTCAGCCCCAGCATTTT.

V and J are TRBV5-5 and TRBJ2-7, with 11 positions matching TRBD2. V dropped 2 bases and J dropped 3; count of bases not matched to a gene: 4. The V gene's germline CDR1 is SGHKS and CDR2 YYEKEE (reference sequence). This CDR3 is 15 amino acids long. CDR3 amino acids: CASSLPGLADYEQYF. CDR3 DNA: TGTGCCAGCAGCTTACCGGGACTAGCGGACTACGAGCAGTACTTC.

The genes are TRBV6-2 or TRBV6-3 and TRBJ1-5; no reliable D call. The CDR3 covers 14 residues. CDR1 is MNHEY and CDR2 is SVGEGT in the germline V gene. V lost 0 bases and J 6 bases, leaving 9 bases between the germline ends. The CDR3 region is CASSYSGSSQPQHF. As DNA, the CDR3 is TGTGCCAGCAGTTACTCAGGCTCTAGTCAGCCCCAGCATTTT.

The V and J genes are TRBV10-1 and TRBJ2-7; a weak D match, TRBD2 (5 bases). The CDR3 has 15 amino acids. Trimming took off 1 base at V and 3 bases at J, with 13 bases between the two ends. The V gene's germline CDR1 is WNHNN and CDR2 SYGVQD (reference sequence). The CDR3 bases are TGCGCCAGCAGTGAGTATTGCGGGTCGAACTACGAGCAGTACTTC. It codes for CASSEYCGSNYEQYF.

V is TRBV11-1 and J is TRBJ1-6; a possible D gene is TRBD1 (5 bases). This CDR3 region has 13 residues. V was shortened by 5 bases and J by 10 bases, with 12 bases between the two germline ends. From germline, CDR1 is SGHAT and CDR2 FQDESV (reference sequence). The CDR3: CASSVGEKSPLHF. The CDR3 DNA reads TGTGCCAGCAGCGTAGGGGAGAAATCACCCCTCCACTTT.

With respect to this clone: The junction departs from germline at one end; a sequencing error may be responsible. The chain uses TRBV7-7 and TRBJ2-1; either TRBD1 or TRBD2 may fit D (5 bases each). CDR3 length equals 14 residues. CDR1 and CDR2 from the germline V gene are SSHAT and FNYEAQ (reference sequence). The CDR3 protein is CASSSSGAKNEQFF. CDR3 nucleotides: TGTGCTAGCAGCTCATCCGGGGCAAAGAATGAGCAGTTCTTC. Together with reference TRBV7-7 and TRBJ2-1, the CDR3 gives the full variable domain: GAGVSQSPRYKVTKRGQDVTLRCDPISSHATLYWYQQALGQGPEFLTYFNYEAQPDKSGLPSDRFSAERPEGSISTLTIQRTEQRDSAMYRCASSSSGAKNEQFFGPGTRLTVL.

The chain employs TRBV11-2 and TRBJ2-3; 9 bases fit TRBD2. J gave up 1 base and V 3 bases, and 2 bases lay outside the gene matches. There are 15 residues in the CDR3. Germline CDR1 SGHAT, CDR2 FQNNGV. CDR3 residues: CASSFPSGGTDTQYF. DNA of the CDR3: TGTGCCAGCAGCTTCCCTAGCGGGGGCACAGATACGCAGTATTTT.